A single sample gave rise to the 17 T cell receptor beta chains below, sequenced in a study of blood T cells in healthy people across ages (dated by TCRdb to the mid-2010s). Libraries were constructed by 5' RACE. TCRdb records Illumina HiSeq 2500 as the sequencer. The second PCR ran for about 7 to 11 cycles and used a J-beta primer mix along with a sample-barcoded 5' primer. The raw public data were reprocessed by TCRdb itself: fastp quality trimming at Q25, MiXCR clonotype calling, in-frame beta chains only. One record per CDR3 amino acid sequence lists the most common genes and DNA. The sample has 590,000 or so distinct CDR3 sequences on record, roughly 30% of them singletons. Around 14% of the sample is held by the ten biggest clonotypes. What was sequenced was blood. The receptor set was obtained from a woman aged 80 or older in good health.

In regard to this clonotype: It may be a read error: a sequence one base away is much more abundant. The chain recombines TRBV3-1 with TRBJ2-3, with TRBD2 matching 12 bases. CDR1 and CDR2 from the germline V gene are LGHDT and YNNKEL (reference sequence). CDR3 length: 15 residues. The V gene end was trimmed by 3 bases and the J gene end by 8 bases; junction bases not matched to a gene: 6. CDR3 residues: CASSQPSGGEGTQYF. As DNA, the CDR3 is TGTGCCAGCAGCCAGCCTAGCGGGGGGGAAGGTACGCAGTATTTT.

There are a few counts of this clonotype. The genes are TRBV6-2 or TRBV6-3 and TRBJ2-7; TRBD2 might be the D (6 bases). Germline lookup yields CDR1 MNHEY and CDR2 SVGEGT. Between the trimmed V and J ends, which lost 7 bases and 7 bases, there was a span of 23 bases. The CDR3 consists of 15 residues. The DNA of the CDR3 is TGTGCCAGCAACTACGGGGGACGAGGTGACAATGAGCAGTACTTC. This encodes CASNYGGRGDNEQYF.

This clonotype appeared many times. The chain is built from TRBV3-1 and TRBJ2-5, with 8 bases that match TRBD1. Germline V gene sequence: CDR1 LGHDT, CDR2 YNNKEL (reference sequence). With 2 bases clipped from V and 3 bases from J, the junction kept 8 bases outside the gene matches. The CDR3 is 16 amino acids. The CDR3 protein is CASSQYGTGIEETQYF. CDR3 in DNA: TGTGCCAGCAGCCAATACGGGACAGGTATCGAAGAGACCCAGTACTTC.

The V and J genes are TRBV12-3 or TRBV12-4 and TRBJ1-5; TRBD1 matches at 8 bases. The length of the CDR3 is 14 residues. Losses at the gene ends were 6 bases for V and 9 bases for J; bases not matched to a gene: 10. The CDR3 DNA follows: TGTGCCAGCAGGCCCACAGGGGGGAGGCGGCCCCAGCATTTT. This gives the protein CASRPTGGRRPQHF.

Many counts were recorded for this clonotype. V is TRBV12-3 or TRBV12-4 and J is TRBJ1-5; 7 bases are a match to TRBD1. CDR3 length: 15 residues. The V segment lost 5 bases and the J segment 2 bases; nucleotides outside the gene matches: 6. In DNA form, the CDR3 reads TGTGCCAGCAGTCAGACAGGGAGCGGCAATCAGCCCCAGCATTTT. It encodes CASSQTGSGNQPQHF.

About this clonotype itself: This may be a read error, as it is one base from a much larger clone. V usage is TRBV20-1 and J usage is TRBJ2-7, with TRBD2 identical over 13 bases. From germline, CDR1 is DFQATT and CDR2 SNEGSKA (reference sequence). The CDR3 contains 15 residues. J was trimmed by 7 bases and V by 0 bases; bases with no gene match: 6. The CDR3 DNA sequence: TGCAGTGCTAGAGAGGGGACTAGCGGGGCACTGGAGCAGTACTTC. Translating gives CSAREGTSGALEQYF.

This clonotype was recorded at least ten times. The chain combines TRBV20-1 with TRBJ2-7; 7 positions agree with TRBD1. Germline V gene data show CDR1 as DFQATT and CDR2 as SNEGSKA (reference sequence). The CDR3 is 16 residues long. J lost 4 bases, V lost 0 bases, and 12 bases had no gene match. DNA of the CDR3: TGCAGTGCTAGAGACTCACAGGACAGGCGCAGTTACGAGCAGTACTTC. Its translation: CSARDSQDRRSYEQYF.

This clonotype was detected ten times or more. The chain recombines TRBV10-3 with TRBJ1-6; TRBD1 is a possible D gene (5 bases). The V gene's germline CDR1 is ENHRY and CDR2 SYGVKD. V gave up 4 bases and J gave up 8 bases, with 15 bases separating them. The CDR3 runs 15 residues. The CDR3 region has the DNA TGTGCCATCAGTGGGTATGGGGGTCTCGATTCACCCCTCCACTTT. Encoded protein: CAISGYGGLDSPLHF.

J is TRBJ2-3 and V is TRBV27, with TRBD2 matching over 7 bases. CDR1 MNHEY and CDR2 SMNVEV come from the germline V gene (reference sequence). The V gene end was trimmed by 6 bases and the J gene end by 3 bases; junction bases not matched to a gene: 12. The CDR3 is 16 residues long. Here the CDR3 reads CASSPLRAGLTDTQYF. For the CDR3, the DNA is TGTGCCAGCAGCCCCCTACGAGCGGGGCTAACAGATACGCAGTATTTT.

This clonotype was detected a few times. This chain connects TRBV7-8 to TRBJ1-1, with D hard to call. CDR1 SGHVS and CDR2 FQNEAQ come from the germline V gene. V was trimmed by 1 base and J by 3 bases, leaving 12 bases between them. The CDR3 contains 15 residues. This chain's CDR3 is CASSLGFREHTEAFF. CDR3 nucleotides: TGTGCCAGCAGCTTAGGATTCCGGGAGCACACTGAAGCTTTCTTT.

This clonotype was seen at least ten times. The rearrangement joins TRBV5-1 to TRBJ1-2; D call uncertain. The CDR3 totals 13 residues. Germline CDR1 reads SGHRS; CDR2 reads YFSETQ. V lost 4 bases and J lost 5, with 12 bases in between. CDR3 residues: CASSTDGQYGYTF. CDR3 DNA: TGCGCCAGCAGCACGGACGGGCAGTATGGCTACACCTTC.

This clonotype was recorded at least ten times. The chain recombines TRBV20-1 with TRBJ2-3; 8 bases agree with TRBD2. Germline trimming cut 2 bases from V and 5 bases from J; bases unmatched to any gene: 3. The CDR3 spans 13 residues. CDR1 is DFQATT and CDR2 is SNEGSKA in the germline V gene (reference sequence). CDR3 nucleotides: TGCAGTGCTAGAAGCGGGGGCGGAGATACGCAGTATTTT. Protein product: CSARSGGGDTQYF.

This clonotype was counted at least ten times. The chain uses TRBV27 and TRBJ2-3; D gene unclear. The CDR3 is 14 residues long. The ends were cut back, 5 bases at V and 0 bases at J, with 9 bases in the middle. CDR1 is MNHEY, CDR2 SMNVEV, per germline (reference sequence). CDR3 DNA sequence: TGTGCCAGCAGTCTACTGGACAGCACAGATACGCAGTATTTT. This sequence encodes CASSLLDSTDTQYF.

Ten or more counts support this clonotype. The rearrangement uses TRBV7-2 and TRBJ2-1; 10 bases map to TRBD2. Germline V gives CDR1 SGHTA, CDR2 FQGNSA. V was pared by 3 bases and J by 7 bases, with 9 bases of the junction left unmatched. The CDR3 extends over 16 amino acids. The CDR3 sequence is CASSLGSGGVDNEQFF. CDR3 nucleotide sequence: TGTGCCAGCAGCTTGGGAAGCGGGGGGGTTGATAATGAGCAGTTCTTC. Complete variable domain (other parts from reference TRBV7-2 and TRBJ2-1): GAGVSQSPSNKVTEKGKDVELRCDPISGHTALYWYRQSLGQGLEFLIYFQGNSAPDKSGLPSDRFSAERTGGSVSTLTIQRTQQEDSAVYLCASSLGSGGVDNEQFFGPGTRLTVL.

With respect to this clonotype: This could be a read error, since a much larger clone is one nucleotide away. The chain joins TRBV25-1 to TRBJ2-7, with a possible D match to TRBD2 (6 bases). CDR3 size: 15 residues. The V gene's germline CDR1 is MGHDK and CDR2 SYGVNS. V lost 3 bases and J lost 3, with 15 bases in between. The CDR3 here is CASSETGGSVYEQYF. In nucleotides, the CDR3 is TGTGCCAGCAGTGAGACTGGGGGGAGTGTCTACGAGCAGTACTTC.

This clonotype was seen ten or more times. The chain employs TRBV11-2 and TRBJ2-5; 11 nucleotides line up with TRBD2. Trimming removed 5 bases from V and 7 bases from J; junction bases left unmatched: 12. CDR1 is SGHAT, CDR2 FQNNGV, per germline. This CDR3 contains 16 residues. CDR3 sequence: CASSRLLAGAGGTQYF. The DNA of the CDR3 is TGTGCCAGCAGCCGATTACTAGCGGGGGCTGGGGGGACCCAGTACTTC.

This clonotype has just a few counts. V and J are TRBV19 and TRBJ1-1; 7 nucleotides align to TRBD1. CDR1 is LNHDA, CDR2 SQIVND, per germline (reference sequence). The CDR3 is made up of 13 amino acids. V gave up 7 bases and J gave up 6 bases; unmatched junction bases: 8. For the CDR3, the DNA is TGTGCCAGTACCGCCGACAGGGCCCCTGAAGCTTTCTTT. This sequence encodes CASTADRAPEAFF.